This T cell receptor (beta chain) appears in the sequencing data of a study of blood T cell repertoires in COVID-19. Germline CDR1 is SGHTA and CDR2 is FQGNSA. There are 17 residues in the CDR3. V lost 1 base and J lost 2; bases outside the gene matches: 10. Original processing methods: Amplifying reference gene primers gave estimates of nucleated cell counts. TCRdb's copy holds only in-frame clones and misses some; the assay was immunoSEQ multiplex PCR. V and J calls and clone size are as listed in that table; D and trimming were resolved from the DNA. The table shows some 190,000 clones, with more than 65% occurring only once. Participant reports of clinical history set cohort assignment.

Sequencing was carried out using PBMCs or T cells enriched from blood (not recorded which). The clonotype was recovered from a woman aged 50 to 65 with acute COVID-19. The chain recombines TRBV7-2 with TRBJ2-7; 8 bases match TRBD1. The CDR3 loop reads CASSLVICRTGPYEQYV. The CDR3 coding sequence is TGTGCCAGCAGCTTAGTTATTTGTAGGACAGGGCCCTACGAGCAGTACGTC.